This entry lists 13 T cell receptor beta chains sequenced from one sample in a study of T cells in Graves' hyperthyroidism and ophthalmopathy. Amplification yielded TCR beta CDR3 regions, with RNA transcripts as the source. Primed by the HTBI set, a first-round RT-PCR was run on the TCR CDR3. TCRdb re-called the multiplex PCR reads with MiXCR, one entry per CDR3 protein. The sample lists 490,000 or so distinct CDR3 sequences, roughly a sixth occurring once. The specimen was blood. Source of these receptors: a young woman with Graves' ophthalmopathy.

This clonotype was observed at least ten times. The CDR3 sequence: CASSPEGPGGGTEAFF. The CDR3, as DNA: TGCGCCAGCAGCCCCGAGGGGCCAGGAGGTGGGACTGAAGCTTTCTTT. This rearrangement joins TRBV5-1 to TRBJ1-1, with D possibly being TRBD1 (5 bases). Germline CDR1 and CDR2: SGHRS and YFSETQ. The V and J ends lost 4 bases and 5 bases respectively, with 21 bases between them. CDR3 size: 16 residues.

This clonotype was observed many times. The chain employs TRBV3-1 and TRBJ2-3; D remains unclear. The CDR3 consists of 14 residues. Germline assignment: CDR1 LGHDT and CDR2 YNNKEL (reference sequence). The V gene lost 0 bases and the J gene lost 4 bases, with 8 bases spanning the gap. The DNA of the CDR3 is TGTGCCAGCAGCCAAGATCGTAGGCCAGATACGCAGTATTTT. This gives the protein CASSQDRRPDTQYF.

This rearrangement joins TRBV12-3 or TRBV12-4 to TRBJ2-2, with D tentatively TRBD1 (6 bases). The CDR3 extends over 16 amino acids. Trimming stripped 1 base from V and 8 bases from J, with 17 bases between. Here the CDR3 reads CASSLGGGAREGELFF. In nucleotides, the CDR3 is TGTGCCAGCAGTTTAGGTGGGGGCGCTAGGGAGGGGGAGCTGTTTTTT.

The CDR3 protein is CATEGAYTGELFF. The CDR3 DNA sequence: TGTGCCACCGAGGGAGCTTACACCGGGGAGCTGTTTTTT. The chain links TRBV24-1 to TRBJ2-2; a weak D match, TRBD2 (5 bases). CDR1 KGHDR and CDR2 SFDVKD come from the germline V gene. V was cut by 9 bases and J by 3 bases, with 10 bases left in between. This CDR3 region has 13 residues.

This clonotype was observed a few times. CDR3 DNA: TGTGCCAGCCTAACAGCTATCCGGGACAGCAATTCACCCCTCCACTTT. Its protein product is CASLTAIRDSNSPLHF. V is TRBV27 and J is TRBJ1-6, with 7 nucleotides matching TRBD1. CDR3 size: 16 residues. The junction had 14 bases not matched to a gene; V was cut back by 8 bases and J by 7 bases. In germline, CDR1 is MNHEY, CDR2 SMNVEV (reference sequence).

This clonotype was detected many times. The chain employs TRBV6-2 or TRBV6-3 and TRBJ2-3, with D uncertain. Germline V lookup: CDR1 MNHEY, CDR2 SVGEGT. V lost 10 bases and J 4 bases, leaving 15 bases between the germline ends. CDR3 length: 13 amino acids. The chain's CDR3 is CAISRRNPDTQYF. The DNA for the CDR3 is TGTGCCATTTCGCGACGGAACCCAGATACGCAGTATTTT.

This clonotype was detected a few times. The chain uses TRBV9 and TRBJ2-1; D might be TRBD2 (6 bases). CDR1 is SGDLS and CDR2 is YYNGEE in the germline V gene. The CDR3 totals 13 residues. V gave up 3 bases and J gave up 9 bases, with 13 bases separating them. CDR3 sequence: CASSARDLREQFF. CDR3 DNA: TGTGCCAGCAGCGCCAGGGACTTGCGTGAGCAGTTCTTC.

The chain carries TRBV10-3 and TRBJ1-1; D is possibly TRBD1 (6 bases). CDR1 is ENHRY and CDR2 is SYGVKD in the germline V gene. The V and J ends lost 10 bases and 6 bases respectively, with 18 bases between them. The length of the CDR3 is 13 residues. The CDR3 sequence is CASKIQGDAEAFF. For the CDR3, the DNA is TGTGCCAGTAAAATACAGGGTGACGCTGAAGCTTTCTTT.

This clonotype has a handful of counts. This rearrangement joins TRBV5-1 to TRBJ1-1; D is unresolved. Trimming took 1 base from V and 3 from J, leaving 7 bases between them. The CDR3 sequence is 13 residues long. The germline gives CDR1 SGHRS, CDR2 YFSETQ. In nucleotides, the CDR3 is TGCGCCAGCAGCTTGCCAACCGACACTGAAGCTTTCTTT. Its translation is CASSLPTDTEAFF. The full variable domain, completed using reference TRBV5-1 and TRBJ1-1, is KAGVTQTPRYLIKTRGQQVTLSCSPISGHRSVSWYQQTPGQGLQFLFEYFSETQRNKGNFPGRFSGRQFSNSRSEMNVSTLELGDSALYLCASSLPTDTEAFFGQGTRLTVV.

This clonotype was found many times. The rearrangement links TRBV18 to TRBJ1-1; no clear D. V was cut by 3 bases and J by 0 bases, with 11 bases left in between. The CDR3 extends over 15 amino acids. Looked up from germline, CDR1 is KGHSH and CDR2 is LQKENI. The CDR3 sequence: CASSPGQTLNTEAFF. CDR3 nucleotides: TGTGCCAGCTCACCGGGCCAGACCTTGAACACTGAAGCTTTCTTT.

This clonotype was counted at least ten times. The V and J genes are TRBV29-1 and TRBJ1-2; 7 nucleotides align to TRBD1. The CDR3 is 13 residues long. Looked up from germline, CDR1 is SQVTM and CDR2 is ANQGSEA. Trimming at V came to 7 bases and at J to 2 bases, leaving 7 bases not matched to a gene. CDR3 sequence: CSGILTGNYGYTF. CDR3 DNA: TGCAGCGGGATCCTGACAGGGAACTATGGCTACACCTTC.

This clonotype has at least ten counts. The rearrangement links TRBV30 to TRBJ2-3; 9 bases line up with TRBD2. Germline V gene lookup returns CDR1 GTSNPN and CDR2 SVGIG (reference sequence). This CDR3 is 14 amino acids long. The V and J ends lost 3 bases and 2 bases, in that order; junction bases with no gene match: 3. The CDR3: CAWSRLADTDTQYF. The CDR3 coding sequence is TGTGCCTGGAGCCGACTAGCGGACACAGATACGCAGTATTTT.

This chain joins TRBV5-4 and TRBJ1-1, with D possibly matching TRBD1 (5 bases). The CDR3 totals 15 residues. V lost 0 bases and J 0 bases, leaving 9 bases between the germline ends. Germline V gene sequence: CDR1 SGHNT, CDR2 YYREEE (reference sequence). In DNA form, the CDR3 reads TGTGCCAGCAGCTTGGGGGGACTACTGAACACTGAAGCTTTCTTT. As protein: CASSLGGLLNTEAFF.